The entry below describes one TCR beta chain. What it binds is not known. Libraries were prepared by immunoSEQ multiplex PCR; TCRdb keeps only in-frame clonotypes and omits some of them. Altogether about 2.1 million clones are present, 85% to 95% being singletons, with the ten largest covering approximately 1.7%. Terminally differentiated effector memory CD45RA+ cells were excluded from the naive CD8 cells, which were CD45RO-negative and positively selected for CCR7. The entry originates in a study of shared clonotypes between healthy human individuals. Study-level background: The donor pool was made up of two women and a few men aged 18 to 49.

The CDR3 spans 15 residues. Trimming removed 7 bases from V and 4 bases from J, with 19 bases in between. The germline V gene has CDR1 MGHDK and CDR2 SYGVNS. Findings of the study overall: Enrolling few donors narrowed the genetic and exposure-history diversity that was represented.

The genes are TRBV25-1 and TRBJ2-5, with D perhaps given as TRBD1 or TRBD2 (6 bases each). The sequencing input was naive CD8+ T cells from PBMCs. This TCR was sampled from a man between 18 and 35 years old in good health. Some clones in this sample may be carry-over from other donors' samples. The CDR3, as DNA: TGTGCCAGCACCCGGGGGCAGGGTACGGGAGAGACCCAGTACTTC. This gives the protein CASTRGQGTGETQYF. Full variable domain (outside the CDR3, taken from reference TRBV25-1 and TRBJ2-5): EADIYQTPRYLVIGTGKKITLECSQTMGHDKMYWYQQDPGMELHLIHYSYGVNSTEKGDLSSESTVSRIRTEHFPLTLESARPSHTSQYLCASTRGQGTGETQYFGPGTRLLVL.